A selection of T cell receptor beta chains follows, all from one sample in a study of beta chain features in type 1 diabetes. Assay: immunoSEQ multiplex PCR; the TCRdb copy retains only in-frame clones and omits some. The profile shows roughly 230,000 clones, over 8.5% of them singletons. Sequenced input: naive CD4+ T cells from blood. All receptors derive from a woman aged 18-29 years in good health. Both conserved end residues are part of each CDR3. Each record gives: clone size, D gene, V gene, J gene, CDR3 protein, CDR3 DNA. A D gene is named only where the DNA matches it firmly. Clone size is shown for a subset of rows, as once, few, many or a class of expanded clone.

-,-,TRBV19,TRBJ1-5,CASSSTVNQPQHF,TGTGCCAGTAGTTCGACAGTCAATCAGCCCCAGCATTTT
few,-,TRBV5-1,TRBJ2-7,CASSPSLLSYEQYF,TGCGCCAGCAGCCCTAGTTTGTTGTCCTACGAGCAGTACTTC
few,TRBD2,TRBV27,TRBJ2-5,CASSLWEAGGKETQYF,TGTGCCAGCAGTTTATGGGAAGCGGGGGGGAAGGAGACCCAGTACTTC
-,TRBD2,TRBV5-1,TRBJ2-3,CASVKDPLAGWDTQYF,TGCGCCAGCGTGAAAGACCCTCTAGCGGGATGGGATACGCAGTATTTT
-,-,TRBV4-1,TRBJ1-5,CASSSTEPGDQPQHF,TGCGCCAGCAGCTCAACAGAACCAGGGGATCAGCCCCAGCATTTT
few,-,TRBV30,TRBJ2-1,CAWSGDTYNEQFF,TGTGCCTGGAGTGGTGACACGTACAATGAGCAGTTCTTC
-,-,TRBV6-5,TRBJ2-1,CASSRGTDNEQFF,TGTGCCAGCAGCCGCGGGACAGACAATGAGCAGTTCTTC
-,TRBD2,TRBV7-9,TRBJ2-3,CASSLRAGSTDTQYF,TGTGCCAGCAGCTTACGAGCGGGAAGCACAGATACGCAGTATTTT
-,TRBD2,TRBV5-1,TRBJ2-1,CASSSTSGDNEQFF,TGCGCCAGCAGCTCGACTAGCGGAGACAATGAGCAGTTCTTC
-,-,TRBV5-1,TRBJ2-3,CASSSGTDTQYF,TGCGCCAGCAGCTCAGGCACAGATACGCAGTATTTT
few,-,TRBV30,TRBJ1-1,CAWDIVGGVGTEAFF,TGTGCCTGGGACATAGTTGGCGGGGTGGGCACTGAAGCTTTCTTT
few,-,TRBV4-1,TRBJ2-3,CASSRGEAGTQYF,TGCGCCAGCAGCCGTGGGGAGGCCGGTACGCAGTATTTT